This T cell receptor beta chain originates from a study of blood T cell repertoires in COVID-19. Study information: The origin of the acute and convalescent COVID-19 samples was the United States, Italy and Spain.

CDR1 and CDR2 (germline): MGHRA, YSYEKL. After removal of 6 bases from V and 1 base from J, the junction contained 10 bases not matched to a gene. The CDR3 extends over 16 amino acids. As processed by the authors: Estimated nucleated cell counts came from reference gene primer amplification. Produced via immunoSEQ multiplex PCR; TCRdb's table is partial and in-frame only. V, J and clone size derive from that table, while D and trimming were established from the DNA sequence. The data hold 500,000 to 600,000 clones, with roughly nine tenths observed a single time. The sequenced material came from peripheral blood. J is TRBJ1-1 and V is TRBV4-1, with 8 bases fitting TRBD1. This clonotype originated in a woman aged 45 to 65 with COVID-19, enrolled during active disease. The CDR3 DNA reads TGCGCCAGCAGTGCTAGGCAGGGGGCCAAGAACACTGAAGCTTTCTTT. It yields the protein CASSARQGAKNTEAFF.